The 9 T cell receptor beta chains below come from one sample, sequenced in a study of blood T cell repertoires in COVID-19. Libraries were prepared by immunoSEQ multiplex PCR; TCRdb keeps only in-frame clonotypes and omits some of them. The table has tens of thousands of clones, approximately 82% seen once; the top ten hold about 6.2%. Material for sequencing was peripheral blood. The receptors were sampled from a human donor in a cohort sampled during active or convalescent COVID-19.

This clone was seen only a few times. The V and J genes are TRBV11-3 and TRBJ2-2; no definite D call. Per germline, CDR1 SGHNT and CDR2 YENEEA. Trimming took off 5 bases at V and 5 bases at J, with 6 bases between the two ends. The CDR3 is made up of 12 amino acids. CDR3 bases: TGTGCCAGCAGCGCCGGGACCGGGGAGCTGTTTTTT. Protein product: CASSAGTGELFF.

This clone has more than one count but fewer than ten. This chain links TRBV25-1 with TRBJ2-3; D is unresolved. This CDR3 has 13 amino acids. The V gene's germline CDR1 is MGHDK and CDR2 SYGVNS. Trimming took off 3 bases at V and 2 bases at J, with 6 bases between the two ends. The CDR3 bases are TGTGCCAGCAGTGATCGGGTCACAGATACGCAGTATTTT. This encodes CASSDRVTDTQYF.

The V and J genes are TRBV19 and TRBJ2-2; possible D gene TRBD1, 6 bases. Germline CDR1 reads LNHDA; CDR2 reads SQIVND (reference sequence). V was cut by 1 base and J by 6 bases, with 9 bases left in between. This CDR3 spans 14 amino acids. The chain's CDR3 is CASSIAHRAGELFF. The CDR3 coding sequence is TGTGCCAGTAGTATAGCCCACAGGGCCGGGGAGCTGTTTTTT.

The sample holds a few counts of this clone. CDR3 DNA sequence: TGTGCCAGCAGCTCTTCCGGGACAGGAGGGCGAGCTTTCTTT. Translating gives CASSSSGTGGRAFF. The chain uses TRBV5-4 and TRBJ1-1, with 8 bases identical to TRBD1. Germline assignment: CDR1 SGHNT and CDR2 YYREEE (reference sequence). CDR3 length: 14 residues. V gave up 3 bases and J gave up 10 bases; unmatched junction bases: 11.

This clone appeared a few times. The CDR3 protein is CSANRDYGYTF. The CDR3 coding sequence is TGCAGTGCTAACAGGGACTATGGCTACACCTTC. This sequence joins TRBV20-1 and TRBJ1-2; maybe TRBD1 (6 bases). Germline CDR1 and CDR2: DFQATT and SNEGSKA (reference sequence). Between the trimmed V and J ends, which lost 4 bases and 3 bases, there was a span of 6 bases. The length of the CDR3 is 11 residues.

The chain recombines TRBV29-1 with TRBJ1-2; D is undetermined. Germline lookup yields CDR1 SQVTM and CDR2 ANQGSEA. Trimming stripped 0 bases from V and 6 bases from J, with 11 bases between. The CDR3 is made up of 13 amino acids. The CDR3 is CSVEDPGGNGYTF. CDR3 DNA: TGCAGCGTTGAAGATCCGGGAGGGAATGGCTACACCTTC. The entire variable domain, with the rest obtained from reference TRBV29-1 and TRBJ1-2, is as follows: SAVISQKPSRDICQRGTSLTIQCQVDSQVTMMFWYRQQPGQSLTLIATANQGSEATYESGFVIDKFPISRPNLTFSTLTVSNMSPEDSSIYLCSVEDPGGNGYTFGSGTRLTVV.

V gene TRBV19 combines with J gene TRBJ1-2; D is perhaps TRBD1 (5 bases). Germline CDR1 is LNHDA and CDR2 is SQIVND (reference sequence). The V gene lost 6 bases and the J gene lost 2 bases, with 13 bases spanning the gap. The CDR3 has 14 amino acids. CDR3 nucleotides: TGTGCCAGTAGAGTGGACATTAAGAACTATGGCTACACCTTC. Residues: CASRVDIKNYGYTF.

V is TRBV27 and J is TRBJ2-2; D unclear. Per germline, CDR1 MNHEY and CDR2 SMNVEV (reference sequence). CDR3 length equals 14 residues. V shed 5 bases and J shed 5 bases, with 12 bases lying between them. CDR3 sequence reads: CASSPRYLTGELFF. In DNA form, the CDR3 reads TGTGCCAGCAGTCCCAGATACCTGACCGGGGAGCTGTTTTTT.

This chain joins TRBV7-2 and TRBJ2-3, with 9 bases aligning to TRBD1. The germline V gene encodes CDR1 SGHTA and CDR2 FQGNSA. The CDR3 is 15 residues long. V gave up 4 bases and J gave up 3 bases; unmatched junction bases: 5. The CDR3 nucleotides read TGTGCCAGCAGCTCGGGCGGGACAGGGACAGATACGCAGTATTTT. Translated: CASSSGGTGTDTQYF. Using reference TRBV7-2 and TRBJ2-3 for the parts outside the CDR3, the full variable domain is GAGVSQSPSNKVTEKGKDVELRCDPISGHTALYWYRQSLGQGLEFLIYFQGNSAPDKSGLPSDRFSAERTGGSVSTLTIQRTQQEDSAVYLCASSSGGTGTDTQYFGPGTRLTVL.